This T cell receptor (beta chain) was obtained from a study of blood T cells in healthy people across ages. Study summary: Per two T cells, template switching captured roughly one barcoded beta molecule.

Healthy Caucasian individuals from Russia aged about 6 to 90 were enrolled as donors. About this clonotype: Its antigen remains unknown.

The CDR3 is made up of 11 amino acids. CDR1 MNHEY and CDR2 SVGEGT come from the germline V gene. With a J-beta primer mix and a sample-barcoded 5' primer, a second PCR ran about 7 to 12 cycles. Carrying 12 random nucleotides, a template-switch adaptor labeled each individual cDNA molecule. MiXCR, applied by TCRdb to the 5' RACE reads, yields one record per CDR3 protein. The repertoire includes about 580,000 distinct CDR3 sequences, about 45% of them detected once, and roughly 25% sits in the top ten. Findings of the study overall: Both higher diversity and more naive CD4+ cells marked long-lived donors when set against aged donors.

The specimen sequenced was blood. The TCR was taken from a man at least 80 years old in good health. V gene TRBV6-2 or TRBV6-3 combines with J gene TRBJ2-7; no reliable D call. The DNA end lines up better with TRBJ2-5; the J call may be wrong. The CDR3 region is CASADGETQYF. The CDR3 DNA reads TGTGCCAGCGCTGACGGGGAGACCCAGTACTTC.